Listed here are 21 T cell receptor beta chains from one sample, sequenced in a study of cytomegalovirus exposure and HLA in healthy donors. With 60 Vbeta and 13 Jbeta primers, the PCR was carried out. Data came from immunoSEQ multiplex PCR; TCRdb stores just in-frame clones and leaves some out. The profile shows around 140,000 clones, approximately 80% of them singletons. Sequencing used PBMCs. All receptors derive from a male donor in good health and CMV-seropositive.

For the CDR3, the DNA is TGTGCCAGCACGAACAGCTACGAGCAGTACTTC. Residues: CASTNSYEQYF. The chain recombines TRBV28 with TRBJ2-7; D gene unclear. Germline V gene data show CDR1 as MDHEN and CDR2 as SYDVKM. The length of the CDR3 is 11 residues. Trimming removed 7 bases at V and 3 bases at J, with 7 bases between.

The genes are TRBV29-1 and TRBJ2-7; 9 nucleotides match TRBD2. This CDR3 has 14 residues. Germline V CDR1 and CDR2: SQVTM, ANQGSEA. V shed 6 bases, J shed 0 bases, and the junction held 6 bases outside the gene matches. CDR3 DNA sequence: TGCAGCGTACTCCTAGCGGGGAACTCCTACGAGCAGTACTTC. This codes for CSVLLAGNSYEQYF.

J is TRBJ1-1 and V is TRBV11-2; D possibly corresponds to TRBD1 (5 bases). The germline CDR1 and CDR2 sequences are SGHAT and FQNNGV. CDR3 length: 14 amino acids. V was cut by 5 bases and J by 0 bases, with 10 bases left in between. CDR3 loop: CASSPGPMNTEAFF. DNA for the CDR3: TGTGCCAGCAGCCCAGGGCCAATGAACACTGAAGCTTTCTTT.

The chain uses TRBV15 and TRBJ2-1; maybe TRBD2 (6 bases). The CDR3 extends over 15 amino acids. Germline V gene data show CDR1 as LNHNV and CDR2 as YYDKDF (reference sequence). Trimming removed 3 bases at V and 3 bases at J, with 12 bases between. The CDR3 here is CATSSRDSLYNEQFF. CDR3 coding DNA: TGTGCCACCAGCAGCCGGGACTCCCTCTACAATGAGCAGTTCTTC.

The V call is TRBV19, the J call TRBJ1-5; D unresolved. This CDR3 contains 15 residues. CDR1 LNHDA and CDR2 SQIVND come from the germline V gene (reference sequence). Trimming shortened V by 7 bases and J by 0 bases, and 13 bases separated the two germline ends. This CDR3 is CASTENHLSNQPQHF. As DNA, the CDR3 is TGTGCCAGTACCGAGAACCACCTTAGCAATCAGCCCCAGCATTTT.

The chain recombines TRBV19 with TRBJ2-4, with 10 bases identical to TRBD1. The CDR3 runs 16 residues. The germline gives CDR1 LNHDA, CDR2 SQIVND (reference sequence). The trim removed 0 bases at V and 8 bases at J, leaving 7 bases unmatched. The CDR3 coding sequence is TGTGCCAGTAGTATAGAGGACAGGGGGTTCGGGGACATTCAGTACTTC. It codes for CASSIEDRGFGDIQYF.

The chain is built from TRBV6-1 and TRBJ1-2; D might be TRBD1 (6 bases). This CDR3 spans 13 amino acids. From germline, CDR1 is MNHNS and CDR2 SASEGT. Trimming cost V 1 base and J 8 bases, with 11 bases left between them. In DNA, the CDR3 is TGTGCCAGCAGTGAAGAGAGGGGGAGAGGCTACACCTTC. Its translation: CASSEERGRGYTF.

This chain joins TRBV29-1 and TRBJ1-1; D is ambiguous. The V gene lost 4 bases and the J gene lost 5 bases, with 11 bases spanning the gap. CDR1 SQVTM and CDR2 ANQGSEA come from the germline V gene. CDR3 length: 12 amino acids. DNA of the CDR3: TGCAGCGTTGCTCGGGGTGGGACTGAAGCTTTCTTT. This codes for CSVARGGTEAFF.

V usage is TRBV7-2 and J usage is TRBJ1-1; 7 bases map to TRBD1. The CDR3 sequence is 13 residues long. The V gene end was trimmed by 5 bases and the J gene end by 5 bases; junction bases not matched to a gene: 5. The germline V gene encodes CDR1 SGHTA and CDR2 FQGNSA. Here the CDR3 DNA reads TGTGCCAGCAGCCCTGACAGGGTTACTGAAGCTTTCTTT. This encodes CASSPDRVTEAFF.

The V call is TRBV6-5, the J call TRBJ1-1; 7 bases fit TRBD1. V trimming: 7 bases; J trimming: 1 base; junction bases outside the gene matches: 6. This CDR3 spans 14 amino acids. In germline, CDR1 is MNHEY, CDR2 SVGAGI. This chain's CDR3 is CASTSGQPNTEAFF. CDR3 bases: TGTGCCAGCACCTCGGGACAGCCGAACACTGAAGCTTTCTTT.

V and J are TRBV28 and TRBJ2-2; D is unclear. The CDR3 has 15 amino acids. Germline V lookup: CDR1 MDHEN, CDR2 SYDVKM. The V end lost 1 base, the J end lost 1 base, and 7 bases lay between the germline ends. CDR3 residues: CASSLYSLNTGELFF. The CDR3, as DNA: TGTGCCAGCAGTTTATACAGCTTGAACACCGGGGAGCTGTTTTTT.

The genes are TRBV29-1 and TRBJ1-4, with 7 bases that match TRBD1. Looked up from germline, CDR1 is SQVTM and CDR2 is ANQGSEA. Losses at the gene ends were 6 bases for V and 3 bases for J; bases not matched to a gene: 4. This CDR3 comprises 13 residues. CDR3 in DNA: TGCAGCGTCCGGCAGGGGGCTAATGAAAAACTGTTTTTT. Its translation: CSVRQGANEKLFF.

Details on this clone: A read error may account for a junction end that differs from germline. This chain links TRBV30 with TRBJ1-2; D gene ambiguous. CDR3 size: 8 residues. The germline gives CDR1 GTSNPN, CDR2 SVGIG (reference sequence). As DNA, the CDR3 is TGTGCCTGGGGAGGACGCTACTTC. Protein sequence: CAWGGRYF.

V usage is TRBV14 and J usage is TRBJ1-1, with 8 bases identical to TRBD1. This CDR3 contains 17 residues. Germline assignment: CDR1 SGHDN and CDR2 FVKESK. The junction had 11 bases not matched to a gene; V was cut back by 4 bases and J by 1 base. In DNA, the CDR3 is TGTGCCAGCAGCCCTCCCGGACAGGGAGACGAGAACACTGAAGCTTTCTTT. Its protein product is CASSPPGQGDENTEAFF.

As regards this clone: At one of its ends the junction is not consistent with the germline gene, which may arise from a read error. V gene TRBV7-9 combines with J gene TRBJ2-6, with a tentative D call TRBD1 (5 bases). The CDR3 contains 12 residues. Germline assignment: CDR1 SEHNR and CDR2 FQNEAQ (reference sequence). For the CDR3, the DNA is TGTGCCAGCAGCTCTGGGGCCAACGGCCTGACTTTC. Residues: CASSSGANGLTF.

This chain uses TRBV4-1 with TRBJ2-3; D might be TRBD2 (5 bases). Germline-derived CDR1 and CDR2 are MGHRA and YSYEKL. The ends were cut back, 2 bases at V and 5 bases at J, with 14 bases in the middle. The CDR3 consists of 15 residues. The DNA of the CDR3 is TGCGCCAGCAGCCAATACCTCTACGGAGGAGATACGCAGTATTTT. This gives the protein CASSQYLYGGDTQYF.

In this sample, this clone turned up a few times. The chain joins TRBV5-1 to TRBJ1-1, with D possibly matching TRBD1 (6 bases). Germline V gene sequence: CDR1 SGHRS, CDR2 YFSETQ. V dropped 0 bases and J dropped 8 bases, with 17 bases sitting between them. There are 15 residues in the CDR3. DNA of the CDR3: TGCGCCAGCAGCTTGGGAAAATATGGGGACAACGAAGCTTTCTTT. Its translation: CASSLGKYGDNEAFF.

This chain joins TRBV5-4 and TRBJ1-4; D is perhaps TRBD1 (6 bases). Germline CDR1 reads SGHNT; CDR2 reads YYREEE (reference sequence). This CDR3 is built from 13 residues. V was clipped by 4 bases and J by 4 bases, with 8 bases between them. CDR3 sequence reads: CASSKDSNEKLFF. The DNA of the CDR3 is TGTGCCAGCAGCAAGGACAGTAATGAAAAACTGTTTTTT.

This clone was observed a handful of times. The gene calls are TRBV4-1 and TRBJ1-1, with D possibly being TRBD1 (5 bases). Between the trimmed V and J ends, which lost 1 base and 6 bases, there was a span of 12 bases. The CDR3 sequence is 14 residues long. Germline V gives CDR1 MGHRA, CDR2 YSYEKL. CDR3 sequence: CASSQVGGGAEAFF. CDR3 DNA sequence: TGCGCCAGCAGCCAAGTTGGCGGGGGGGCTGAAGCTTTCTTT.

The rearrangement links TRBV9 to TRBJ2-1; D perhaps matches TRBD2 (6 bases). Germline values: CDR1 SGDLS, CDR2 YYNGEE. Trimming stripped 4 bases from V and 7 bases from J, with 18 bases between. CDR3 length: 15 amino acids. CDR3 amino acids: CASSLGPGVGNEQFF. CDR3 DNA sequence: TGTGCCAGCAGCTTGGGACCGGGAGTCGGGAATGAGCAGTTCTTC.

The chain uses TRBV28 and TRBJ2-7, with D perhaps matching TRBD1 (5 bases). Germline V CDR1 and CDR2: MDHEN, SYDVKM. V lost 4 bases to trimming and J lost 4 bases, with 17 bases between them. The CDR3 sequence is 15 residues long. Here the CDR3 DNA reads TGTGCCAGCAGTTCTATCCCCGACAGAAATTACGAGCAGTACTTC. This codes for CASSSIPDRNYEQYF.